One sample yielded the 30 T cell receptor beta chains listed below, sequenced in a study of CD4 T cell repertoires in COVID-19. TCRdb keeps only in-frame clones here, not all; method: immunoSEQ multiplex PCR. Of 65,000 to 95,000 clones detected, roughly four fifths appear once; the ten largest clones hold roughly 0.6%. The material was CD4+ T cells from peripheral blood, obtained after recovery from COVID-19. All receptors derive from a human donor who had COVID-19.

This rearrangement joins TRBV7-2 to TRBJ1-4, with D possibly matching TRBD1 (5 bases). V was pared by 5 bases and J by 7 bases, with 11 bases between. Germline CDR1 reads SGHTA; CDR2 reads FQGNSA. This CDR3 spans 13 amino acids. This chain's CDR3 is CASSRDYGEKLFF. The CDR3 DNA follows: TGTGCCAGCAGCCGGGACTACGGTGAAAAACTGTTTTTT.

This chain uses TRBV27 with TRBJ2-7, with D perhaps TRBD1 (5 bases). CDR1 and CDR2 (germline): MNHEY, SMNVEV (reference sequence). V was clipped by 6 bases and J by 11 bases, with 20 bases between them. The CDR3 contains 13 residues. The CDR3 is CASSQGLGLREYF. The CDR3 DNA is TGTGCCAGCAGCCAGGGCCTAGGCCTGAGAGAGTACTTC.

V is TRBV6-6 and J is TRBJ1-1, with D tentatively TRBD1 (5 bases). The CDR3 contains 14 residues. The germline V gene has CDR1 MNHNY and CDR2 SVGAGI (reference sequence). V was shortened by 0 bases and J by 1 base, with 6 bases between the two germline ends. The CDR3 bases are TGTGCCAGCAGTTACTCGAGGGGGAACACTGAAGCTTTCTTT. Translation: CASSYSRGNTEAFF.

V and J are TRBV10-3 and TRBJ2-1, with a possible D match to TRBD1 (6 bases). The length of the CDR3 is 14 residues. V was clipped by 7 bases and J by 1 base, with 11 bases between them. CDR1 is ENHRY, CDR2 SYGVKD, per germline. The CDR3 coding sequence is TGTGCCATCAAGCAGGGGCCTTCCTACAATGAGCAGTTCTTC. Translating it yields CAIKQGPSYNEQFF.

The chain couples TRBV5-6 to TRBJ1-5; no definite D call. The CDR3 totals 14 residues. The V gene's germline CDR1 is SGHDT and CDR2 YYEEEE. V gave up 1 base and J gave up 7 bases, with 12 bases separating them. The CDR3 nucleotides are TGTGCCAGCAGCTTGAGGAGTAACGGGCAGCCCCAGCATTTT. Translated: CASSLRSNGQPQHF.

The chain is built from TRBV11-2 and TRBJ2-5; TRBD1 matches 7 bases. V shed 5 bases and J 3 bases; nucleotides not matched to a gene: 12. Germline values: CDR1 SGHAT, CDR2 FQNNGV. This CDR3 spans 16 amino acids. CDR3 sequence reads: CASSLGSGTEKETQYF. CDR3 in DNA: TGTGCCAGCAGCCTGGGGTCCGGGACAGAAAAAGAGACCCAGTACTTC.

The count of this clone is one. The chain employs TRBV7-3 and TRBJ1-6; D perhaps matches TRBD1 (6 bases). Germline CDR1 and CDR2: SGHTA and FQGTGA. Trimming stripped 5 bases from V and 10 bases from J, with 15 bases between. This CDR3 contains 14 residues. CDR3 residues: CASSLNGGRSPLHF. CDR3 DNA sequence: TGTGCCAGCAGCCTAAACGGGGGCCGCTCACCCCTCCACTTT.

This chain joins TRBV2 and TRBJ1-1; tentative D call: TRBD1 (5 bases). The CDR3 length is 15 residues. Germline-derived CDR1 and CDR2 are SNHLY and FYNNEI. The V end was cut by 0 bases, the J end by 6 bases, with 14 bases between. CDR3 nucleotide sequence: TGTGCCAGCAGTGAAGCGCTACCAGGGAAAGCTGAAGCTTTCTTT. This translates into CASSEALPGKAEAFF.

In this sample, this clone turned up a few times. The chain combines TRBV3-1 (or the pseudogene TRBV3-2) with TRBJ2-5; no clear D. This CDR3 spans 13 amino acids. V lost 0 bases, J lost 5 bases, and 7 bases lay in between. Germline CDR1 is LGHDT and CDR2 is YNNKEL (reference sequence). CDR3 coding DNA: TGTGCCAGCAGCCAAGAATATCGGGAGACCCAGTACTTC. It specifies CASSQEYRETQYF.

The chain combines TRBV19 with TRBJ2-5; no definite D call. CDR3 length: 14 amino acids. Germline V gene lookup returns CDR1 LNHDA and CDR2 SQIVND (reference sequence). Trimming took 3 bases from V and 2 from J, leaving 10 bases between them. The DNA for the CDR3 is TGTGCCAGTAGTATCCTGGGCCCGCAAGAGACCCAGTACTTC. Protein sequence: CASSILGPQETQYF.

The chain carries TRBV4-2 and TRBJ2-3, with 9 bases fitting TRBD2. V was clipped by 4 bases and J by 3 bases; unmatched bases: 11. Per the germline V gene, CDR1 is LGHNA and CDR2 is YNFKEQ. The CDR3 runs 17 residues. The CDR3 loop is CASSRKASGDVTDTQYF. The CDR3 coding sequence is TGTGCCAGCAGCCGAAAGGCTAGCGGGGATGTTACAGATACGCAGTATTTT.

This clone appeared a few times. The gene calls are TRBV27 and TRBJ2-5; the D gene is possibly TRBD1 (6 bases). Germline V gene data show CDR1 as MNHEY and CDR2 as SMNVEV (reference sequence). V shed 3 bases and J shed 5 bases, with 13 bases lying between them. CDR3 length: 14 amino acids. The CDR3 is CASSFQGSSETQYF. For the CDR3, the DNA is TGTGCCAGCAGTTTTCAGGGGTCTTCCGAGACCCAGTACTTC.

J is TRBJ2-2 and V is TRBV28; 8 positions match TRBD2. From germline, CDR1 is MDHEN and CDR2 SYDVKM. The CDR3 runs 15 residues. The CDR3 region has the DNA TGTCTGGAACGACGGGGGGGCCAAAACACCGGGGAGCTGTTTTTT. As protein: CLERRGGQNTGELFF.

CDR3 region: CASSKETALNTEAFF. CDR3 sequence (DNA): TGTGCCAGCAGTAAGGAGACTGCCCTGAACACTGAAGCTTTCTTT. The V gene is TRBV2, the J gene TRBJ1-1; no firm D call. Germline V gene data show CDR1 as SNHLY and CDR2 as FYNNEI. This CDR3 contains 15 residues. V gave up 5 bases and J gave up 0 bases, with 13 bases separating them. Filled out from reference TRBV2 and TRBJ1-1, the complete variable domain reads EPEVTQTPSHQVTQMGQEVILRCVPISNHLYFYWYRQILGQKVEFLVSFYNNEISEKSEIFDDQFSVERPDGSNFTLKIRSTKLEDSAMYFCASSKETALNTEAFFGQGTRLTVV.

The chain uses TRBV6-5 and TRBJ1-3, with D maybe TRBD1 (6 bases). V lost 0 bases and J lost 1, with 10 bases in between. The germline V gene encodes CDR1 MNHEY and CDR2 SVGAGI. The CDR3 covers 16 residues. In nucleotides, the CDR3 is TGTGCCAGCAGTTACTCCAGGGGAGATTCTGGAAACACCATATATTTT. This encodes CASSYSRGDSGNTIYF.

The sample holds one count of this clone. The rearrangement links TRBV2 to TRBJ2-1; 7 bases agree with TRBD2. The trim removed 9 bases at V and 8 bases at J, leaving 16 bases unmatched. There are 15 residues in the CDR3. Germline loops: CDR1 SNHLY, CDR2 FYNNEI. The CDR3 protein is CASARVGTTGDEQFF. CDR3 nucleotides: TGTGCCAGTGCCCGCGTGGGGACTACTGGGGATGAGCAGTTCTTC.

The CDR3 DNA reads as TGTGCCAGCAGCCTAGCCCCCACTCCCCAAGAGACCCAGTACTTC. Translated, it gives CASSLAPTPQETQYF. The chain carries TRBV5-6 and TRBJ2-5; D possibly corresponds to TRBD2 (5 bases). V was trimmed by 4 bases and J by 1 base, leaving 14 bases between them. This CDR3 is built from 15 residues. The V gene's germline CDR1 is SGHDT and CDR2 YYEEEE.

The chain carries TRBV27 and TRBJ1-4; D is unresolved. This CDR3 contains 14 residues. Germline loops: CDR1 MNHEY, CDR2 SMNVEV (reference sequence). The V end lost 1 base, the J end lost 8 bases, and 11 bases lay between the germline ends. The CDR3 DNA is TGTGCCAGCAGTTTATTCGGCAGCGGGGAAAAACTGTTTTTT. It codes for CASSLFGSGEKLFF.

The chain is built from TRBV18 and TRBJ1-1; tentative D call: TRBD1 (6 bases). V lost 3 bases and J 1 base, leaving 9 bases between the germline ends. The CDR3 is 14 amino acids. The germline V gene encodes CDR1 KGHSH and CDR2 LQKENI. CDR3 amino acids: CASSPQTGNTEAFF. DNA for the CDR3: TGTGCCAGCTCACCCCAGACAGGGAACACTGAAGCTTTCTTT.

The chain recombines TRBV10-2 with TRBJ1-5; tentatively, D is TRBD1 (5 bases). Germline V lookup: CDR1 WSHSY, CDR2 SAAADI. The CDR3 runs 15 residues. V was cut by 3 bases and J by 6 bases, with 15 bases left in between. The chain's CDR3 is CASSDSFWGGQPQHF. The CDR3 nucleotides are TGCGCCAGCAGTGACTCTTTTTGGGGCGGTCAGCCCCAGCATTTT.

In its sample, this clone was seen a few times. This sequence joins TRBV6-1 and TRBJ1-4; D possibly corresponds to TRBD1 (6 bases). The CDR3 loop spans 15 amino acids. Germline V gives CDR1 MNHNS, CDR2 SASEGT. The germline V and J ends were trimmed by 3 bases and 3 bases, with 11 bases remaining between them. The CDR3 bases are TGTGCCAGCAGTGAGTCCAGGGGAGCTAATGAAAAACTGTTTTTT. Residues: CASSESRGANEKLFF.

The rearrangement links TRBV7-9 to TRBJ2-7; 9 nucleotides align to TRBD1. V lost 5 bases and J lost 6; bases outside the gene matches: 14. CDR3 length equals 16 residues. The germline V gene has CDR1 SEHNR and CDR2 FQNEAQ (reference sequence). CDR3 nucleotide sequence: TGTGCCAGCAGCCTCCGGGCCGGGACAGGGTTTGTCGAGCAGTACTTC. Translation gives CASSLRAGTGFVEQYF.

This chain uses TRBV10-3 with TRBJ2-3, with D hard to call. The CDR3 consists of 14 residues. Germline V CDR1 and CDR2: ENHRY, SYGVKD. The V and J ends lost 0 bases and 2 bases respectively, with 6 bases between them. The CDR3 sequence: CAISESLPTDTQYF. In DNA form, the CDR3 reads TGTGCCATCAGTGAGTCTTTACCCACAGATACGCAGTATTTT.

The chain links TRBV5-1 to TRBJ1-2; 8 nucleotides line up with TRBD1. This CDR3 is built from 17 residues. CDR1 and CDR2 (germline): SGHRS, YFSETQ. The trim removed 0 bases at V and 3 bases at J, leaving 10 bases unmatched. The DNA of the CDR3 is TGCGCCAGCAGCTTGGTTGGCAGGGGGCGGTCGGACTATGGCTACACCTTC. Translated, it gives CASSLVGRGRSDYGYTF.

The CDR3 here is CASSQERGASSGRDVYEQYF. The DNA of the CDR3 is TGTGCCAGCAGCCAAGAGAGGGGGGCATCTAGCGGGAGGGACGTCTACGAGCAGTACTTC. The chain couples TRBV3-1 (or the pseudogene TRBV3-2) to TRBJ2-7; 12 nucleotides match TRBD2. V was clipped by 0 bases and J by 3 bases; unmatched bases: 15. The CDR3 is 20 amino acids. From germline, CDR1 is LGHDT and CDR2 YNNKEL (reference sequence).

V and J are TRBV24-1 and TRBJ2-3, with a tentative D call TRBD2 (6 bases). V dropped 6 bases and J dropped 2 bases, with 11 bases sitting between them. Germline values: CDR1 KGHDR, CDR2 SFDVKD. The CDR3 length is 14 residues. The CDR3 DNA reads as TGTGCCACCAGTAGCGGGCATACCACAGATACGCAGTATTTT. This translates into CATSSGHTTDTQYF.

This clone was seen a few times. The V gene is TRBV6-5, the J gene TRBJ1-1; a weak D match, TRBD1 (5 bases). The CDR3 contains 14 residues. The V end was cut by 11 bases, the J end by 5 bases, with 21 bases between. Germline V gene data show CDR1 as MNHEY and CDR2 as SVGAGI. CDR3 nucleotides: TGTGCCTCCCAAGGGGCGATCAAGTCGACTGAAGCTTTCTTT. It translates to CASQGAIKSTEAFF.

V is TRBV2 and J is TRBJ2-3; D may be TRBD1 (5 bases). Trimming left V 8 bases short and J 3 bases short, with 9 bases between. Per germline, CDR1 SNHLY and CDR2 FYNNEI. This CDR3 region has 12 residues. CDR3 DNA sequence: TGTGCCAGCGGGGCGCGGACAGATACGCAGTATTTT. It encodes CASGARTDTQYF.

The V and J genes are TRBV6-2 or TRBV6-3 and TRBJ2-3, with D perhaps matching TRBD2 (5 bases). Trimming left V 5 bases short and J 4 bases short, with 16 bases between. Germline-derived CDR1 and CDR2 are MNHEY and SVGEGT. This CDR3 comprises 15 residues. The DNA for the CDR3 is TGTGCCAGCAGTCGAATCCTGGACTTACCAGATACGCAGTATTTT. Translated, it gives CASSRILDLPDTQYF.

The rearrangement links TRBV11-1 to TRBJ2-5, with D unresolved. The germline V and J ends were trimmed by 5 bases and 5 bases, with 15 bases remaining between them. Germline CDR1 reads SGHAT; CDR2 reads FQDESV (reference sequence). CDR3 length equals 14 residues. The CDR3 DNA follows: TGTGCCAGCAGCCCCCCCCCTGCGAGCGAGACCCAGTACTTC. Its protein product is CASSPPPASETQYF.